A selection of T cell receptor beta chains follows, all from one sample in a study of patients and donors after allogeneic stem cell transplantation. From the RT-PCR reads, TCRdb called clonotypes with MiXCR, one entry per CDR3 protein. Counted here are fewer than 500,000 distinct CDR3 sequences, roughly 16% occurring once; the ten biggest clones make up around 7.9%. Sequencing was performed on blood, either unsorted or a sorted T cell fraction (not recorded which). These receptors all come from a human donor who was either an allogeneic HSCT recipient or a stem cell or donor lymphocyte infusion donor (not recorded which). It is not recorded whose cells these are; they may come from a transplant donor. The CDR3 runs from the conserved cysteine through the conserved F or W. D genes are given only for firm matches. Clone sizes are given selectively: once, few, many, or a class where the clone is expanded.

- TRBJ1-5 TRBV6-2/TRBV6-3 few CASSYPQGRVSNQPQHF TGTGCCAGCAGTTACCCCCAAGGGAGGGTTTCCAATCAGCCCCAGCATTTT
TRBD1 TRBJ1-4 TRBV5-6 - CASSLGTGLRTLFF TGTGCCAGCAGCTTGGGGACAGGGTTAAGAACGCTGTTTTTT
- TRBJ2-7 TRBV24-1 - CATSPPGSSYEQYF TGTGCCACCAGCCCACCGGGCAGTTCCTACGAGCAGTACTTC
- TRBJ1-3 TRBV20-1 - CSASRGGTGNTIYF TGCAGTGCCTCTCGAGGGGGAACGGGAAACACCATATATTTT
TRBD2 TRBJ2-5 TRBV4-1 - CASSQIGSGGAETQYF TGCGCCAGCAGCCAAATCGGTAGCGGGGGGGCGGAGACCCAGTACTTC
- TRBJ2-7 TRBV9 - CASSVADKGYEQYF TGTGCCAGCAGCGTAGCGGACAAGGGCTACGAGCAGTACTTC
- TRBJ2-4 TRBV2 - CASSEEQKNIQYF TGTGCCAGCAGTGAAGAACAGAAAAACATTCAGTACTTC
TRBD2 TRBJ2-3 TRBV20-1 - CSARPSGGPDTQYF TGCAGTGCTAGACCTAGCGGGGGTCCGGATACGCAGTATTTT
- TRBJ2-5 TRBV4-2 few CASSQGETGQETQYF TGTGCCAGCAGCCAAGGAGAAACAGGGCAGGAGACCCAGTACTTC
- TRBJ2-1 TRBV12-3/TRBV12-4 many CASSLRGSNEQFF TGTGCCAGCAGTTTACGGGGGTCAAATGAGCAGTTCTTC
- TRBJ2-7 TRBV9 - CASSVGEGPYEQYF TGTGCCAGCAGCGTTGGGGAAGGGCCTTACGAGCAGTACTTC
- TRBJ2-7 TRBV11-2 - CASSLVRELPQQYF TGTGCCAGCAGCTTAGTCAGGGAACTCCCTCAGCAGTACTTC
- TRBJ2-1 TRBV20-1 many CSARDPSAAEQFF TGCAGTGCTAGAGATCCGTCAGCGGCCGAGCAGTTCTTC
- TRBJ2-7 TRBV19 few CASSDKYEQYF TGTGCCAGTAGTGACAAGTACGAGCAGTACTTC
- TRBJ2-1 TRBV6-5 many CASSYSTSGRTNEQFF TGTGCCAGCAGTTACTCTACTTCGGGGAGGACCAATGAGCAGTTCTTC
- TRBJ2-5 TRBV20-1 - CSARDGGFQETQYF TGCAGTGCTAGAGATGGCGGATTCCAAGAGACCCAGTACTTC
TRBD2 TRBJ2-2 TRBV6-2/TRBV6-3 - CASSPGGAGELFF TGTGCCAGCAGCCCGGGGGGGGCCGGGGAGCTGTTTTTT
- TRBJ2-3 TRBV14 - CASSQGLSATDTQYF TGTGCCAGCAGCCAAGGGCTTAGCGCCACAGATACGCAGTATTTT
- TRBJ2-2 TRBV5-1 many CASSHRRGHGELFF TGCGCCAGCAGCCACCGGAGGGGTCACGGGGAGCTGTTTTTT
TRBD1 TRBJ2-5 TRBV7-2 few CASSFRGLETQYF TGTGCCAGCAGCTTCAGGGGGTTGGAGACCCAGTACTTC
TRBD2 TRBJ2-2 TRBV24-1 - CATMRLAGANTGELFF TGTGCCACCATGAGACTAGCGGGAGCGAACACCGGGGAGCTGTTTTTT
- TRBJ2-1 TRBV7-6 few CASSFGGRTHDEQFF TGTGCCAGCAGTTTCGGGGGAAGAACTCACGATGAGCAGTTCTTC
- TRBJ2-2 TRBV5-1 few CASSTTSDWDVTGELFF TGCGCCAGCAGCACTACATCCGACTGGGACGTGACCGGGGAGCTGTTTTTT
- TRBJ1-3 TRBV7-6 - CASSSLIGDSGNTIYF TGTGCCAGCAGCTCCCTTATTGGGGATTCTGGAAACACCATATATTTT
TRBD2 TRBJ2-3 TRBV6-2/TRBV6-3 - CASREVGLAVTDTQYF TGTGCCAGCAGAGAAGTGGGACTAGCGGTCACAGATACGCAGTATTTT
- TRBJ2-3 TRBV20-1 - CSARDRRLVWGDTQYF TGCAGTGCTAGAGATCGGCGGCTAGTTTGGGGAGATACGCAGTATTTT
TRBD2 TRBJ2-5 TRBV2 many CASSGGGETQYF TGTGCCAGCAGTGGGGGGGGAGAGACCCAGTACTTC